These 15 T cell receptor beta chains originate from one sample sequenced in a study of cytomegalovirus exposure and HLA in healthy donors. The PCR employed 60 Vbeta primers together with 13 Jbeta primers. TCRdb's copy holds only in-frame clones and misses some; the assay was immunoSEQ multiplex PCR. This table has about 120,000 clones, roughly 15% appearing once. The sequenced sample was PBMCs. Source of these receptors: a young woman in good health and CMV-seronegative.

This clone showed up just once. This chain connects TRBV7-9 to TRBJ1-1, with D perhaps matching TRBD1 (5 bases). The length of the CDR3 is 15 residues. Per the germline V gene, CDR1 is SEHNR and CDR2 is FQNEAQ (reference sequence). With 5 bases removed from V and 4 bases from J, the gap between germline ends came to 17 bases. CDR3 sequence (DNA): TGTGCCAGCAGCGATCGGGGGGAGTTGATCACTGAAGCTTTCTTT. It yields the protein CASSDRGELITEAFF.

This clone was observed a few times. This chain links TRBV4-1 with TRBJ1-6; weak D call: TRBD1 (6 bases). Germline assignment: CDR1 MGHRA and CDR2 YSYEKL. V lost 0 bases and J 5 bases, leaving 11 bases between the germline ends. The CDR3 spans 16 residues. The CDR3 is CASSQEVGQNNSPLHF. For the CDR3, the DNA is TGCGCCAGCAGCCAAGAGGTGGGACAAAATAATTCACCCCTCCACTTT.

This clone was detected only a few times. J is TRBJ2-3 and V is TRBV28, with a tentative D call TRBD1 (5 bases). Trimming cost V 5 bases and J 0 bases, with 15 bases left between them. The CDR3 is 16 residues long. Germline values: CDR1 MDHEN, CDR2 SYDVKM. In nucleotides, the CDR3 is TGTGCCAGCAGTACCTCGACAGTCTCTAGCACAGATACGCAGTATTTT. It specifies CASSTSTVSSTDTQYF.

This clone was recorded a few times. This chain uses TRBV6-5 with TRBJ2-5; possibly TRBD2 for D (6 bases). CDR1 MNHEY and CDR2 SVGAGI come from the germline V gene. CDR3 length equals 12 residues. Trimming removed 6 bases at V and 4 bases at J, with 9 bases between. CDR3 in DNA: TGTGCCAGCAGCAGACTAGGAGAGACCCAGTACTTC. Translation gives CASSRLGETQYF.

The chain combines TRBV5-6 with TRBJ2-1; the D gene is possibly TRBD1 (5 bases). The length of the CDR3 is 15 residues. The germline V gene encodes CDR1 SGHDT and CDR2 YYEEEE. Trimming shortened V by 4 bases and J by 2 bases, and 13 bases separated the two germline ends. The CDR3 spells CASSPLQVPYNEQFF. The CDR3 DNA reads TGTGCCAGCAGCCCTCTACAGGTACCCTACAATGAGCAGTTCTTC.

This clone was seen only a few times. V and J are TRBV5-4 and TRBJ1-2; 10 bases are a match to TRBD1. The V gene end was trimmed by 5 bases and the J gene end by 8 bases; junction bases not matched to a gene: 12. Germline assignment: CDR1 SGHNT and CDR2 YYREEE (reference sequence). The CDR3 is 15 amino acids. The CDR3 bases are TGTGCCAGCAGTTCGTCCGGGACAGGGGTATACGGCTACACCTTC. Its protein product is CASSSSGTGVYGYTF.

The gene calls are TRBV27 and TRBJ2-2; D possibly corresponds to TRBD2 (6 bases). The CDR3 extends over 14 amino acids. V gave up 6 bases and J gave up 4 bases, with 12 bases separating them. Germline values: CDR1 MNHEY, CDR2 SMNVEV (reference sequence). The CDR3 is CASRPLGGTGELFF. The CDR3 DNA reads TGTGCCAGCAGGCCCCTCGGGGGCACCGGGGAGCTGTTTTTT.

This rearrangement joins TRBV27 to TRBJ1-3; no firm D call. The CDR3 totals 14 residues. Germline loops: CDR1 MNHEY, CDR2 SMNVEV (reference sequence). Trimming shortened V by 9 bases and J by 1 base, and 13 bases separated the two germline ends. The chain's CDR3 is CARGARASGNTIYF. Written as DNA, the CDR3 is TGTGCCAGGGGTGCGAGGGCGTCTGGAAACACCATATATTTT.

The chain joins TRBV4-3 to TRBJ1-1; D is undetermined. V lost 3 bases, J lost 1 base, and 9 bases lay in between. Germline lookup yields CDR1 LGHNA and CDR2 YSLEER. The CDR3 covers 14 residues. CDR3 sequence (DNA): TGCGCCAGCAGCCAGATGAGGCGGAACACTGAAGCTTTCTTT. Its translation is CASSQMRRNTEAFF.

This clone showed up just a few times. V is TRBV7-8 and J is TRBJ2-7, with TRBD1 matching 9 bases. The junction had 11 bases not matched to a gene; V was cut back by 5 bases and J by 0 bases. Germline V gene lookup returns CDR1 SGHVS and CDR2 FQNEAQ. The CDR3 contains 17 residues. As DNA, the CDR3 is TGTGCCAGCAGCCCCCAAGTAGGACAGGGGAGCTCCTACGAGCAGTACTTC. Amino acid sequence: CASSPQVGQGSSYEQYF. The entire variable domain, with the rest obtained from reference TRBV7-8 and TRBJ2-7, is as follows: GAGVSQSPRYKVAKRGQDVALRCDPISGHVSLFWYQQALGQGPEFLTYFQNEAQLDKSGLPSDRFFAERPEGSVSTLKIQRTQQEDSAVYLCASSPQVGQGSSYEQYFGPGTRLTVT.

Only a few counts were recorded for this clone. The chain couples TRBV6-1 to TRBJ1-5; D perhaps matches TRBD1 (5 bases). The CDR3 sequence is 16 residues long. Germline V gene lookup returns CDR1 MNHNS and CDR2 SASEGT. V was trimmed by 1 base and J by 2 bases, leaving 12 bases between them. This CDR3 is CASSEVGQPRNQPQHF. The CDR3 DNA reads as TGTGCCAGCAGTGAAGTGGGGCAGCCTCGCAATCAGCCCCAGCATTTT.

This clone was seen only a few times. V gene TRBV5-5 combines with J gene TRBJ1-5; 9 positions match TRBD1. V shed 3 bases and J 3 bases; nucleotides not matched to a gene: 7. The germline CDR1 and CDR2 sequences are SGHKS and YYEKEE (reference sequence). This CDR3 has 16 amino acids. The chain's CDR3 is CASSSGTGRPNQPQHF. As DNA, the CDR3 is TGTGCCAGCAGCTCCGGGACAGGGAGGCCCAATCAGCCCCAGCATTTT.

The V and J genes are TRBV4-1 and TRBJ2-7; D gene unclear. Germline V gives CDR1 MGHRA, CDR2 YSYEKL. The CDR3 consists of 14 residues. Trimming removed 4 bases at V and 0 bases at J, with 10 bases between. The CDR3 DNA follows: TGCGCCAGCAGCCCCGGACCTAGCTCCTACGAGCAGTACGTC. It codes for CASSPGPSSYEQYV.

This chain connects TRBV9 to TRBJ1-4, with 7 positions matching TRBD1. This CDR3 is built from 17 residues. Germline-derived CDR1 and CDR2 are SGDLS and YYNGEE. The V gene end was trimmed by 3 bases and the J gene end by 3 bases; junction bases not matched to a gene: 11. CDR3 DNA sequence: TGTGCCAGCAGCGCAAGCTTCACCACAGGGGCTAATGAAAAACTGTTTTTT. Translating gives CASSASFTTGANEKLFF. The whole variable domain, remainder taken from reference TRBV9 and TRBJ1-4, is DSGVTQTPKHLITATGQRVTLRCSPRSGDLSVYWYQQSLDQGLQFLIQYYNGEERAKGNILERFSAQQFPDLHSELNLSSLELGDSALYFCASSASFTTGANEKLFFGSGTQLSVL.

This CDR3 is CATSSPQGQETQYF. The CDR3 region has the DNA TGTGCCACCAGCAGCCCGCAGGGGCAAGAGACCCAGTACTTC. The chain recombines TRBV15 with TRBJ2-5; D is possibly TRBD1 (6 bases). Germline V gene data show CDR1 as LNHNV and CDR2 as YYDKDF (reference sequence). The CDR3 loop spans 14 amino acids. Trimming took 3 bases from V and 2 from J, leaving 10 bases between them.